This T cell receptor beta chain was profiled in a study of T cells in Graves' hyperthyroidism and ophthalmopathy (dated by TCRdb to the late 2010s). Study-level background: Peripheral blood samples were taken at initial diagnosis, before any treatment was given. TCR V-J signatures able to tell the groups apart were searched for in a discovery cohort of 90 to 100 patients, of whom 43 had Graves' ophthalmopathy and around 57 had stable Graves' hyperthyroidism. An independent validation cohort of around 19 hyperthyroidism patients and about 15 patients who later progressed to ophthalmopathy tested prospective prediction of ophthalmopathy. The 90 to 100 discovery patients were randomly split 7:3 into training and test sets. In addition, the study compared T-cell repertoires in thyroid tissue and in blood from 6 or 7 Graves' hyperthyroidism patients. Following sampling, methimazole starting at 30 mg daily was given to hyperthyroidism patients, and high-dose intravenous methylprednisolone was given to ophthalmopathy patients. TCR Vbeta CDR3 sequencing of 130 to 150 peripheral blood samples (over 40 ophthalmopathy, 75 to 85 hyperthyroidism and approximately 17 progressor patients) is reported in the paper.

Of note for this clonotype: The specificity of this receptor is unknown. Base qualities were left out, and no much larger clone turns up one base away.

TCR beta CDR3 regions were amplified from RNA transcripts. A first-round RT-PCR of the TCR CDR3 used the HTBI primer set with the Qiagen OneStep RT-PCR kit. The libraries were constructed in a second round of multiplex PCR and then size-selected and purified. The libraries were sequenced on an Illumina HiSeq2000 using paired-end 100 bp reads. The study's own analysis went as follows. Raw data were processed with SOAPnuke, discarding reads with adapters, uncalled bases, mean Phred below 15, or no exact constant-primer or identifier match. High-quality paired reads were merged with COPE v1.2.5, and unique nucleotide sequences were defined as clonotypes. MiTCR v1.1 was used to align the clonotypes against IMGT TRBV, TRBD and TRBJ reference segments. Analysis was restricted to V-J combinations with a frequency above 0.0001, which covered roughly 99% of repertoires. A TCS score was defined as the ratio of F50 (clonal expansion) to E x V (chaos), with BLOSUM62-based TCRdist applied between CDR3 peptides within each V-J. Welch's t-statistics and random forest reduced roughly 540 V-J features to 10 to 15, which were used in a naive Bayes classifier (R e1071). Using fastp at Q25 and MiXCR, TCRdb reprocessed the public reads and kept productive beta chains. Every entry covers one CDR3 protein and lists the most common genes and DNA from its rows. TCRdb, rather than the study authors, made the V and J calls. The sample yields roughly 530,000 distinct CDR3 sequences; more than 15% were counted once. Around 17% of the sample comes from the top ten.

Ophthalmopathy patients had moderately to severely active disease, Clinical Activity Score of at least 3, NOSPECS grade of at least 4, and duration under 3 months. The study excluded patients with uncontrolled infections, other autoimmune diseases, pregnancy or lactation. Diagnoses were established on the basis of clinical symptoms, serum thyroxine and TRAb, thyroid ultrasound, and orbital computed tomography. PBMCs were separated from over 9 ml of fresh peripheral blood using Ficoll-Paque density gradient centrifugation. Total RNA was extracted with Trizol reagent, and quality was checked on an Agilent 2100 Bioanalyzer. Including the terminal cysteine and phenylalanine, the CDR3 comprises 13 residues. Just CDR3 DNA is preserved here, 39 bases in frame from base 1. Taken from the germline V gene, the CDR1 and CDR2 loops are MNHNS and SASEGT. Trimming costs V 8 bases and J 7 bases, and their ends lie 15 bases apart.

Results the study describes overall, beyond this receptor: A 13 V-J signature model separated ophthalmopathy from stable hyperthyroidism, with just over 85% sensitivity and about 81% specificity in cross-validation and 80%/75% in testing. Most expanded thyroid clonotypes (frequency above 0.001) were also detected in blood, a finding suggesting that blood repertoires may reflect thyroid immune responses. In validation, the model predicted progression to ophthalmopathy with roughly 70% sensitivity and roughly 75% specificity, a median of around six months before onset. Sample size was not statistically predetermined, and investigators were not blinded to group allocation.

This receptor chain uses TRBV6-1 and TRBJ1-5; D gene: possibly TRBD1, on 5 matching bases. The receptor's source is a woman aged 18 to 35 with Graves' ophthalmopathy. The material sequenced was blood. The base sequence is TGTGCCAGCGGGGAGGGGAGAGGGCAGCCCCAGCATTTT. Its protein reads: CASGEGRGQPQHF.